The source of this T cell receptor beta chain is a study of regulatory T cells in long-lasting Graves disease (dated by TCRdb to the early 2020s). The study in broad terms: Persistent Graves' disease was defined as antithyroid drug treatment for over 5 years with persistently positive TSH receptor autoantibodies. In the clinical cohort, patients with persistent Graves' disease had used antithyroid drugs for an average of about 10.3 years. A total of around 35 samples were covered by TCR sequencing, comprising approximately 13 persistent and 20 or so newly diagnosed Graves' disease patients. The study was conducted in China and was registered as a clinical trial. Patients with persistent Graves' disease were compared with patients with newly diagnosed Graves' disease using TCR sequencing and RNA sequencing of peripheral blood.

The time point tag for this specimen amounts to: persistent/refractory GD, antithyroid drugs over 5 years with positive TRAb. RNA was extracted from PBMCs in TRIzol for both TCR sequencing and RNA sequencing. The diagnosis of Graves' disease followed American Thyroid Association guidelines. The patients came from an endocrinology department in Xi'an, China. Each patient gave about 10 milliliters of peripheral blood, collected in an EDTA anticoagulant tube. Ficoll Paque Plus density gradient separation was used to isolate PBMCs, and no additional T cell sorting was done. An Agilent 2100 Bioanalyzer and agarose gel were used to assess RNA quality, and a NanoDrop 2000 was used to measure RNA concentration. The library came from multiplex PCR. Sequenced using an Illumina HiSeq 4000. CDR3 regions were amplified by Arm-PCR with iRepertoire HTBI primers to construct TCR beta libraries. Before sequencing, the PCR products went through gel purification. Per the source publication's procedure: Gene usage analysis of CDR3 amino acid clonotypes relied on the approximately 68 TRBV and 12 to 15 TRBJ segments identified across samples. Filtered high-quality paired reads were merged into contigs using COPE and FqMerger. Contigs were aligned with BLAST to IMGT TRBV, TRBD and TRBJ reference genes, and CDR3 was defined per IMGT. Highly expanded clones were defined as clonotypes with a frequency above 0.1%. Shannon entropy served as the measure of repertoire diversity, while the Gini coefficient captured V-J evenness. A clonotype found in more than one individual was treated as public. TCRdb took the public reads, trimmed them with fastp at Q25, ran MiXCR for clone calling and kept in-frame beta chains. Under each unique CDR3 protein, matching rows form one entry showing the most common genes and DNA. TCRdb, not the authors, supplied the V and J calls. The sample data list fewer than 400,000 distinct CDR3 sequences, and less than 25% of these were observed just once. Under 25% of the sample goes to the ten largest clones.

This clonotype was detected ten times or more. This receptor's antigen is unknown. One base away there is no much larger clone; base qualities are not given. The CDR3 spans 14 residues, from the cysteine through the phenylalanine. Of the read, only the CDR3 DNA is kept; its 42 bases are in frame from base 1. As encoded in the germline V gene, CDR1 is ENHRY while CDR2 is SYGVKD. V was cut back by 3 bases and J by 1 base, leaving a gap of 9 bases between them. Points the paper makes about the study in general: Only peripheral blood was studied, because thyroid tissue, the primary lesion, was inaccessible. TRBV28, TRBJ1-2 and TRBJ2-5 were preferentially used in persistent disease, while TRBV20-1 and TRBJ2-1 were favored in newly diagnosed disease. The authors acknowledged the small sample size as a limitation that may reduce accuracy. A larger number of public clonotypes was shared among persistent patients (more than 2,500) than among newly diagnosed patients (roughly 980). Only the TCR beta chain was sequenced and analyzed. Lower TCR Shannon entropy and fewer highly expanded clones were observed in persistent Graves' disease patients than in newly diagnosed patients, which suggested clonal expansion.

Sequenced here: peripheral blood mononuclear cells (PBMCs), sampled when the disease was refractory, from a patient treated with antithyroid drugs. This TCR came from a female donor with Graves disease. The chain is made from TRBV10-3 and TRBJ1-1; the D gene lacks a confident call. The DNA sequence is TGTGCCATCAGTGATGCGGGAACGAACACTGAAGCTTTCTTT. Its amino acids are CAISDAGTNTEAFF.